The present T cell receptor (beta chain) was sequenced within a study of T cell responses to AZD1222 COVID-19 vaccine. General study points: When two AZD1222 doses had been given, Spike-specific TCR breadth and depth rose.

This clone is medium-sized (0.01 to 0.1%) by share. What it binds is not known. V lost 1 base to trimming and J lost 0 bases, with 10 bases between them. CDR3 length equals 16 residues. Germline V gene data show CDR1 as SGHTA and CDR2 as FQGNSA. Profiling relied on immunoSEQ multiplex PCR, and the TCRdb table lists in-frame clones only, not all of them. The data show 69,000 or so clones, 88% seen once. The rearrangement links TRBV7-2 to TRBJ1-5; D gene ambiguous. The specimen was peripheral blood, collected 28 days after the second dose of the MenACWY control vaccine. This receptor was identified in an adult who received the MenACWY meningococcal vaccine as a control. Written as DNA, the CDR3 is TGTGCCAGCAGCTTAGTGGCAGCCGATAGCAATCAGCCCCAGCATTTT. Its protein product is CASSLVAADSNQPQHF.